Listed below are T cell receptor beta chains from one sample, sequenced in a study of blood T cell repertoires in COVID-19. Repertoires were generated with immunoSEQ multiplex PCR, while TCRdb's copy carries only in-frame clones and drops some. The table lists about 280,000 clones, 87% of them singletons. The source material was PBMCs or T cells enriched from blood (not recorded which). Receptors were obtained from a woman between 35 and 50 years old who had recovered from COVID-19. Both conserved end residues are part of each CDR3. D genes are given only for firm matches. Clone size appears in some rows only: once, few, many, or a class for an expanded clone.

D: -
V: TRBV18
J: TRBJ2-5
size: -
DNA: TGTGCCAGCTCACAGGGGGGGCAAGAGACCCAGTACTTC
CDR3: CASSQGGQETQYF

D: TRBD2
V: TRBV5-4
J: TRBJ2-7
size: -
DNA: TGTGCCAGCAGCTTGGTGGGAGGGGCGGATTTTTCCTACGAGCAGTACTTC
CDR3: CASSLVGGADFSYEQYF

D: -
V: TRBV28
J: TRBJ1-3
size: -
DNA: TGTGCCAGCAGAGTAGACAGCATCTCTGGAAACACCATATATTTT
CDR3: CASRVDSISGNTIYF

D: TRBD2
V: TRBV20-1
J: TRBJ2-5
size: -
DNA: TGCAGTGCTAGTAACCCCCTGGGCGGGAGTGGACAAGAGACCCAGTACTTC
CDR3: CSASNPLGGSGQETQYF

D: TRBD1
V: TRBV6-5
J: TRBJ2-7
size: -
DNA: TGTGCCAGCACCCGGGACAGGGGGTCCTACGAGCAGTACTTC
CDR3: CASTRDRGSYEQYF

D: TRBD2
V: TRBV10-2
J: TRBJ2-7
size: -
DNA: TGCGCCAGCACCTCCCTAGCGGGGGGGACCTACGAGCAGTACTTC
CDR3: CASTSLAGGTYEQYF

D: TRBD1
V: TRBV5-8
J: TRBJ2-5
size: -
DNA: TGTGCCAGCAGCTTGAGGGGCAGGGGGCCGGGGACCCAGTACTTC
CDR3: CASSLRGRGPGTQYF

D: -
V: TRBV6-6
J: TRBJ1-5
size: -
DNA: TGTGCCAGCAGGCCCTTCCAGGGGAGCAATCAGCCCCAGCATTTT
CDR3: CASRPFQGSNQPQHF

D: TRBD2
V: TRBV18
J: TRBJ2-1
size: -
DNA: TGTGCCAGCTCACCAGAGGGCGCTAGCGGGAGAAATGAGCAGTTCTTC
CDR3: CASSPEGASGRNEQFF

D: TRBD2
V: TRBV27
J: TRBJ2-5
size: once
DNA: TGTGCCAGCACCCCACTCTCGGGAGGGGAGACCCAGTACTTC
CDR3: CASTPLSGGETQYF

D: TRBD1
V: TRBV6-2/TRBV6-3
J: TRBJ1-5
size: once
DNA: TGTGCCAGCAGTGGGAGGACAGGGGGCATGGGCAATCAGCCCCAGCATTTT
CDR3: CASSGRTGGMGNQPQHF

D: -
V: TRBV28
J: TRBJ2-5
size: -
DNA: TGTGCCAGCAGTTTGGCTTTGTGGGAGCAGCAGACCCAGTACTTC
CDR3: CASSLALWEQQTQYF

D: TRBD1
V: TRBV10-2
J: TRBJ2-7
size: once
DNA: TGCGCCACCAGACGCACTCGACAGGGGGACGAGCAGTACTTC
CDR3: CATRRTRQGDEQYF

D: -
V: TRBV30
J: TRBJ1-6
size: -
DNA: TGTGCCTGGAGGTACGAGATTAATTCACCCCTCCACTTT
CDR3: CAWRYEINSPLHF

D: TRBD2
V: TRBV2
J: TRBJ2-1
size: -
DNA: TGTGCCAGCAGAGAACTAGCGGGACCCTACAATGAGCAGTTCTTC
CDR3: CASRELAGPYNEQFF

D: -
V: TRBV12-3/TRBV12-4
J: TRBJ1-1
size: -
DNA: TGTGCCAGCAGTTTAGCTATCAGCACTGAAGCTTTCTTT
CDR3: CASSLAISTEAFF

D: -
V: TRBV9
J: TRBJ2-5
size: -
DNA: TGTGCCAGCAGCGTGAGACTAGGGGACCGGGAGACCCAGTACTTC
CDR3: CASSVRLGDRETQYF